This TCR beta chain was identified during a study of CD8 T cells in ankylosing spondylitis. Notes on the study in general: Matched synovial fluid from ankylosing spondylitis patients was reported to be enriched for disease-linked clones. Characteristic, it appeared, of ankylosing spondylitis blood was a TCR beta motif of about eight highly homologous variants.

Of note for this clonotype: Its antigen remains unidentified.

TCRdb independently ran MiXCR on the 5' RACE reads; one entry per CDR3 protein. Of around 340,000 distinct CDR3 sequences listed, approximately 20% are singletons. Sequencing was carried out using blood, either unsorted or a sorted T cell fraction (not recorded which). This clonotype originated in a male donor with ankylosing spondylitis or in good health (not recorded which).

The CDR3 DNA follows: TGTGCCAGCAGTTACACTGGACAGGGTGGCTATGGCTACACCTTC. Translation: CASSYTGQGGYGYTF. V and J are TRBV6-5 and TRBJ1-2, with 8 bases that match TRBD1. This CDR3 region has 15 residues. V shed 2 bases, J shed 4 bases, and the junction held 6 bases outside the gene matches. The germline V gene encodes CDR1 MNHEY and CDR2 SVGAGI.